This T cell receptor (beta chain) was observed in a study of PD-L1 blockade in urothelial cancer. The V gene's germline CDR1 is SNHLY and CDR2 FYNNEI. V shed 7 bases and J 5 bases; nucleotides not matched to a gene: 4. This CDR3 has 13 amino acids. TCRdb's copy holds only in-frame clones and misses some; the assay was immunoSEQ multiplex PCR. The sample carries 60,000 to 85,000 clones, about nine tenths recorded once. Sequencing was performed on PBMCs, taken around atezolizumab (anti-PD-L1) treatment. This clonotype originated in an older woman with urothelial cancer. V and J are TRBV2 and TRBJ1-5, with 8 bases identical to TRBD1. The DNA of the CDR3 is TGTGCCAGCACTCAGGGGGCACATCAGCCCCAGCATTTT. Its translation: CASTQGAHQPQHF.